This T cell receptor (beta chain) was captured in a study of response to subunit inactivated influenza vaccine. This clonotype was observed a few times. Its matching antigen is unknown. TCRdb passed the RT-PCR reads through MiXCR, listing each CDR3 protein once. The table lists 650,000 to 800,000 distinct CDR3 sequences, more than 11% of them singletons. Findings of the study overall: The authors proposed limited new T cell recruitment per seasonal influenza vaccination.

Germline loops: CDR1 LGHDT, CDR2 YNNKEL (reference sequence). The CDR3 loop spans 15 amino acids. V was clipped by 4 bases and J by 2 bases, with 15 bases between them. The starting material was PBMCs from blood, obtained 14 to 15 days before vaccination. The TCR was taken from a man aged 50 to 59 who received an inactivated influenza vaccine. This rearrangement joins TRBV3-1 to TRBJ2-7; D ambiguous. The CDR3 bases are TGTGCCAGCAGCCCGGGTTCTAGTCAAACCTACGAGCAGTACTTC. Its protein is CASSPGSSQTYEQYF.